This record looks at one T cell receptor beta chain sequence and its context. The limits of the CDR3 on the DNA are not certain, so only TCRdb's listed CDR3 is given. Profiled with immunoSEQ multiplex PCR; TCRdb holds only in-frame clones, not every one. The sample comprises some 150,000 clones, around 87% of which are singletons, and 3% to 4% rests with the top ten. The CDR3 spans 15 residues, counting both ends. This sample is part of a study of blood T cell repertoires in COVID-19. The sample taken for sequencing was peripheral blood. This receptor was obtained from a man in his late teens or twenties with active or convalescent COVID-19. The rearrangement uses TRBV21-1 and TRBJ1-5. TRBV21-1 is a documented pseudogene. The CDR3 sequence is CASSKVGGGNQPQHF.